These 23 T cell receptor beta chains were all obtained from the same sample, sequenced in a study of cytomegalovirus exposure and HLA in healthy donors. The primer mix had 60 Vbeta and 13 Jbeta primers. Data came from immunoSEQ multiplex PCR; TCRdb stores just in-frame clones and leaves some out. The sample shows approximately 220,000 clones, 75% to 80% of them seen only once. The specimen was PBMCs. Every receptor here comes from a male donor in good health and CMV-seronegative.

This chain connects TRBV7-3 to TRBJ2-1, with 9 positions matching TRBD1. CDR1 is SGHTA and CDR2 is FQGTGA in the germline V gene. V was pared by 5 bases and J by 9 bases, with 14 bases of the junction left unmatched. This CDR3 region has 16 residues. The CDR3 DNA reads as TGTGCCAGCAGCGCAACCGGGACAGGGAGATCGGGTGAGCAGTTCTTC. Translated: CASSATGTGRSGEQFF.

The rearrangement joins TRBV6-6 to TRBJ2-7, with D unclear. Trimming took off 5 bases at V and 3 bases at J, with 8 bases between the two ends. Germline V gives CDR1 MNHNY, CDR2 SVGAGI (reference sequence). CDR3 length: 12 residues. The CDR3 DNA is TGTGCCAGCAGTCCCACGGGCTACGAGCAGTACTTC. This sequence encodes CASSPTGYEQYF.

J is TRBJ1-3 and V is TRBV7-2, with D maybe TRBD1 (5 bases). V was shortened by 5 bases and J by 7 bases, with 18 bases between the two germline ends. This CDR3 is 15 amino acids long. The germline gives CDR1 SGHTA, CDR2 FQGNSA. CDR3 loop: CASSPGGGTSNTIYF. The CDR3 nucleotides read TGTGCCAGCAGCCCGGGGGGAGGTACGTCGAACACCATATATTTT.

The chain carries TRBV15 and TRBJ2-6; 10 bases are shared with TRBD1. Germline assignment: CDR1 LNHNV and CDR2 YYDKDF (reference sequence). This CDR3 has 16 residues. Trimming removed 3 bases from V and 4 bases from J; junction bases left unmatched: 3. This chain's CDR3 is CATSRGQGSGANVLTF. The DNA for the CDR3 is TGTGCCACCAGCAGGGGACAGGGGTCCGGGGCCAACGTCCTGACTTTC.

The gene calls are TRBV30 and TRBJ2-7; 8 bases map to TRBD2. The V segment lost 4 bases and the J segment 0 bases; nucleotides outside the gene matches: 8. This CDR3 is built from 15 residues. Germline V gene sequence: CDR1 GTSNPN, CDR2 SVGIG (reference sequence). The CDR3, as DNA: TGTGCCTGGAACGCGGGGGGCCTATCCTCCTACGAGCAGTACTTC. This codes for CAWNAGGLSSYEQYF.

The rearrangement joins TRBV21-1 to TRBJ2-7; TRBD2, the table's D call, was not compared with the DNA. TRBV21-1 is a known pseudogene. The CDR3 is 16 residues long. CDR3: CASSKARWTEDYEQYF. The DNA of the CDR3 is TGTGCCAGCAGCAAAGCCCGGTGGACTGAAGACTACGAGCAGTACTTC.

The chain couples TRBV15 to TRBJ2-5, with D possibly being TRBD1 (5 bases). Per germline, CDR1 LNHNV and CDR2 YYDKDF (reference sequence). The CDR3 has 17 residues. V dropped 3 bases and J dropped 2 bases, with 19 bases sitting between them. The CDR3 protein is CATSRGLEGVWQETQYF. In DNA, the CDR3 is TGTGCCACCAGCAGGGGCCTAGAAGGGGTTTGGCAAGAGACCCAGTACTTC. Complete variable domain (other parts from reference TRBV15 and TRBJ2-5): DAMVIQNPRYQVTQFGKPVTLSCSQTLNHNVMYWYQQKSSQAPKLLFHYYDKDFNNEADTPDNFQSRRPNTSFCFLDIRSPGLGDTAMYLCATSRGLEGVWQETQYFGPGTRLLVL.

The gene calls are TRBV18 and TRBJ1-2; D possibly corresponds to TRBD1 (6 bases). V gave up 6 bases and J gave up 0 bases, with 11 bases separating them. CDR3 length: 14 residues. The germline V gene encodes CDR1 KGHSH and CDR2 LQKENI. The CDR3 sequence is CASSSDSTNYGYTF. In DNA, the CDR3 is TGTGCCAGCTCGTCGGACAGTACTAACTATGGCTACACCTTC.

V is TRBV5-5 and J is TRBJ2-7, with D possibly matching TRBD1 (5 bases). CDR1 and CDR2 from the germline V gene are SGHKS and YYEKEE (reference sequence). This CDR3 contains 13 residues. V was shortened by 4 bases and J by 2 bases, with 10 bases between the two germline ends. CDR3 coding DNA: TGTGCCAGCAGCAAGGACAAGGCCTACGAGCAGTACTTC. Amino acid sequence: CASSKDKAYEQYF.

This clone showed up just a few times. This chain joins TRBV7-3 and TRBJ2-1; possibly TRBD1 for D (6 bases). The CDR3 contains 18 residues. V was shortened by 2 bases and J by 6 bases, with 23 bases between the two germline ends. CDR1 and CDR2 from the germline V gene are SGHTA and FQGTGA. The CDR3 region is CASSLGGVGRVGSNEQFF. CDR3 bases: TGTGCCAGCAGCTTAGGGGGCGTTGGCAGGGTTGGGTCCAATGAGCAGTTCTTC.

This chain uses TRBV7-2 with TRBJ2-7; tentatively, D is TRBD1 (6 bases). Germline assignment: CDR1 SGHTA and CDR2 FQGNSA. The CDR3 loop spans 15 amino acids. The V gene lost 0 bases and the J gene lost 2 bases, with 11 bases spanning the gap. This chain's CDR3 is CASSLADSSPYEQYF. The CDR3 DNA follows: TGTGCCAGCAGCTTAGCGGACAGTTCCCCCTACGAGCAGTACTTC.

CDR3 residues: CATSRDTGVGNTIYF. The CDR3 DNA reads as TGTGCCACCAGCAGAGATACGGGGGTAGGAAACACCATATATTTT. The rearrangement links TRBV15 to TRBJ1-3, with a tentative D call TRBD1 (5 bases). From germline, CDR1 is LNHNV and CDR2 YYDKDF (reference sequence). The CDR3 has 15 residues. V lost 0 bases, J lost 4 bases, and 10 bases lay in between.

The chain joins TRBV7-3 to TRBJ2-1; unclear D gene. This CDR3 region has 14 residues. Looked up from germline, CDR1 is SGHTA and CDR2 is FQGTGA. The ends were cut back, 5 bases at V and 4 bases at J, with 12 bases in the middle. The CDR3 bases are TGTGCCAGCAGCCTCAACCCCGCGTACAATGAGCAGTTCTTC. Translation: CASSLNPAYNEQFF.

V and J are TRBV4-3 and TRBJ1-1; 9 bases line up with TRBD1. V lost 4 bases to trimming and J lost 7 bases; unmatched junction nucleotides: 4. The germline gives CDR1 LGHNA, CDR2 YSLEER. The CDR3 has 13 residues. The CDR3 DNA follows: TGCGCCAGCAGCCTCCGGACAGGGGTTGAAGCTTTCTTT. The encoded protein is CASSLRTGVEAFF.

This clone was detected once. CDR3 DNA sequence: TGCGCCAGCAGCCAACCTAGCGGGGGCCGGACCGGGGAGCTGTTTTTT. It codes for CASSQPSGGRTGELFF. The chain uses TRBV4-3 and TRBJ2-2; 10 nucleotides match TRBD2. Trimming took 2 bases from V and 5 from J; bases not matched to a gene: 5. The CDR3 loop spans 16 amino acids. Germline V lookup: CDR1 LGHNA, CDR2 YSLEER.

This chain links TRBV7-6 with TRBJ1-3; 9 nucleotides match TRBD1. This CDR3 is 14 amino acids long. CDR1 and CDR2 (germline): SGHVS, FNYEAQ. Losses at the gene ends were 4 bases for V and 9 bases for J; bases not matched to a gene: 7. The CDR3 here is CASSSGTGIFTIYF. CDR3 in DNA: TGTGCCAGCAGCTCCGGGACAGGGATATTCACCATATATTTT.

The chain has TRBV19 and TRBJ1-2; 8 positions match TRBD1. After removal of 9 bases from V and 6 bases from J, the junction contained 6 bases not matched to a gene. The V gene's germline CDR1 is LNHDA and CDR2 SQIVND (reference sequence). The CDR3 consists of 12 residues. In DNA form, the CDR3 reads TGTGCCAGCACCTGGACAGGGCATGGCTACACCTTC. It encodes CASTWTGHGYTF.

V gene TRBV4-2 combines with J gene TRBJ2-3, with D possibly being TRBD2 (5 bases). Germline V gives CDR1 LGHNA, CDR2 YNFKEQ. CDR3 size: 18 residues. Trimming pared 0 bases from V and 1 base from J, leaving 17 bases between. CDR3 in DNA: TGTGCCAGCAGCCAAGATGCAGGACTCGACCTCGGCACAGATACGCAGTATTTT. Its protein is CASSQDAGLDLGTDTQYF.

The chain is built from TRBV15 and TRBJ2-5; possibly TRBD2 for D (7 bases). The J call is doubtful: the DNA matches TRBJ2-7 better. CDR1 and CDR2 from the germline V gene are LNHNV and YYDKDF (reference sequence). This CDR3 spans 14 amino acids. Here the CDR3 DNA reads TGTGCCACCAGCATTACAGGGAGGGCCGACGAGCAGTACTTC. Protein sequence: CATSITGRADEQYF.

This chain connects TRBV28 to TRBJ2-7, with 9 bases lining up with TRBD1. Trimming cost V 7 bases and J 9 bases; bases outside gene matches: 10. The CDR3 length is 13 residues. The germline CDR1 and CDR2 sequences are MDHEN and SYDVKM. DNA of the CDR3: TGTGCCAGCAAGACAGGGGGTGAATATGGGCAGTACTTC. It is translated as CASKTGGEYGQYF.

This clone was detected only once. The rearrangement links TRBV19 to TRBJ1-2, with 10 bases lining up with TRBD1. CDR3 size: 15 residues. V trimming: 5 bases; J trimming: 2 bases; junction bases outside the gene matches: 5. From germline, CDR1 is LNHDA and CDR2 SQIVND (reference sequence). CDR3 sequence: CASSVGTGENYGYTF. The CDR3 bases are TGTGCCAGTAGTGTGGGGACAGGGGAAAACTATGGCTACACCTTC.

This clone was seen only a few times. CDR3 protein: CATSRGGGSGGEGVTDTQYF. The DNA for the CDR3 is TGTGCCACCAGCAGAGGCGGTGGGAGCGGGGGGGAAGGTGTCACAGATACGCAGTATTTT. The rearrangement uses TRBV15 and TRBJ2-3; 10 nucleotides agree with TRBD2. The V and J ends lost 1 base and 2 bases, in that order; junction bases with no gene match: 15. CDR1 and CDR2 from the germline V gene are LNHNV and YYDKDF (reference sequence). The length of the CDR3 is 20 residues. The entire variable domain, with the rest obtained from reference TRBV15 and TRBJ2-3, is as follows: DAMVIQNPRYQVTQFGKPVTLSCSQTLNHNVMYWYQQKSSQAPKLLFHYYDKDFNNEADTPDNFQSRRPNTSFCFLDIRSPGLGDTAMYLCATSRGGGSGGEGVTDTQYFGPGTRLTVL.

This chain uses TRBV5-1 with TRBJ1-3, with D possibly matching TRBD1 (6 bases). CDR1 is SGHRS and CDR2 is YFSETQ in the germline V gene. The V gene lost 5 bases and the J gene lost 0 bases, with 9 bases spanning the gap. CDR3 length: 14 residues. The CDR3: CASRETGSGNTIYF. CDR3 nucleotides: TGCGCCAGCAGGGAGACAGGCTCTGGAAACACCATATATTTT.